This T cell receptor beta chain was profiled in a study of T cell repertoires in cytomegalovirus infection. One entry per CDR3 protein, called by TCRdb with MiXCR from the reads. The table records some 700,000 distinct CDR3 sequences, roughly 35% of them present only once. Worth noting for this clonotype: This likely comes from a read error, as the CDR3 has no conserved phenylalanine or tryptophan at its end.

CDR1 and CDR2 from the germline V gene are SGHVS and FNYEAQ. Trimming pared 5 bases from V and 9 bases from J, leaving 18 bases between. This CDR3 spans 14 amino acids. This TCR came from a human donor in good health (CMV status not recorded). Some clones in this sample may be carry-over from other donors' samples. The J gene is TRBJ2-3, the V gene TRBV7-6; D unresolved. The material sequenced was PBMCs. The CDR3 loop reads CASSEETEIETQYL. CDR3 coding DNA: TGTGCCAGCAGCGAAGAGACTGAAATAGAGACGCAGTATTTG.